These T cell receptor beta chains were read from a single sample in a study of T cell repertoires in cytomegalovirus infection. TCRdb recomputed calls from the reads with MiXCR, one row per CDR3 protein. The sample records over 300,000 distinct CDR3 sequences, roughly 15% being singletons. Sequenced material: PBMCs. These receptors all stem from a human donor in good health (CMV status not recorded). Some clones in this sample may be carry-over from other donors' samples. Both conserved end residues are part of each CDR3. D genes are given only for firm matches. Clone size is not always given. Where it is, it says once, few, many or a class for expanded clones.

J,D,size,V,DNA,CDR3
TRBJ1-1,NA,few,TRBV20-1,TGCAGTGCTAGCGGGGGCACAACTGAAGCTTTCTTT,CSASGGTTEAFF
TRBJ2-3,NA,NA,TRBV12-3/TRBV12-4,TGTGCCAGCAGTGATGGACGGGGAAGCACAGATACGCAGTATTTT,CASSDGRGSTDTQYF
TRBJ1-2,NA,few,TRBV4-2,TGTGCCAGCAGCCAAGTGGCGGCGGATCCTCCTTTGATAGGCTATGGCTACACCTTC,CASSQVAADPPLIGYGYTF
TRBJ2-3,NA,few,TRBV10-3,TGTGCCATCAGGGAGGGGTCAGGAGCAGATACGCAGTATTTT,CAIREGSGADTQYF
TRBJ2-5,NA,many,TRBV7-8,TGTGCCAGCAGCTCCGAGGGACGGTACCAAGAGACCCAGTACTTC,CASSSEGRYQETQYF
TRBJ2-3,NA,many,TRBV6-2/TRBV6-3,TGTGCCAGCAGTTACGGCGCACCTGCGAACACAGATACGCAGTATTTT,CASSYGAPANTDTQYF
TRBJ1-2,TRBD1,NA,TRBV2,TGTGCCAGCAGTGAATTTACCGGGACAGGGAACTATGGCTACACCTTC,CASSEFTGTGNYGYTF
TRBJ2-3,TRBD2,few,TRBV5-4,TGTGCCAGCAGTCTAGCGGGGGAGCTATCAGATACGCAGTATTTT,CASSLAGELSDTQYF
TRBJ2-5,NA,few,TRBV6-2/TRBV6-3,TGTGCCAGCAGTTACTCTAACCCGGGGACCCAGTACTTC,CASSYSNPGTQYF
TRBJ2-2,NA,many,TRBV28,TGTGCCAGCAGTTTCTCTAACACCGGGGAGCTGTTTTTT,CASSFSNTGELFF
TRBJ2-5,NA,few,TRBV12-3/TRBV12-4,TGTGCCAGCAGCCCGGGACACACCCCCGAGACCCAGTACTTC,CASSPGHTPETQYF
TRBJ2-7,NA,many,TRBV28,TGTGCCAGCAGTTTTAGATCAGCCAGATACTCCTACGAGCAGTACTTC,CASSFRSARYSYEQYF
TRBJ1-2,NA,few,TRBV6-5,TGTGCCAGCACCACAACTCTGGGGGGCGGCTACACCTTC,CASTTTLGGGYTF
TRBJ2-7,TRBD2,many,TRBV7-2,TGTGCCAGCAGCTTAGGTCGAGCGGGGGACTCCTACGAGCAGTACTTC,CASSLGRAGDSYEQYF
TRBJ1-5,NA,many,TRBV28,TGTGCCAGCGACACCCGGGGTCAGCCCCAGCATTTT,CASDTRGQPQHF
TRBJ2-1,TRBD2,NA,TRBV28,TGTGCCAGCAGCTTAGCGGGGGGGCCGGGGGAGCAGTTCTTC,CASSLAGGPGEQFF
TRBJ1-2,TRBD1,many,TRBV12-3/TRBV12-4,TGTGCCAGCAGGGTCGGACAGGGTACTGGCTACACCTTC,CASRVGQGTGYTF
TRBJ1-1,TRBD1,many,TRBV15,TGTGCCACCAGCAAGGGACAGGGGAACACTGAAGCTTTCTTT,CATSKGQGNTEAFF
TRBJ1-1,NA,NA,TRBV28,TGTGCCAGCAGTCCCGTTCAGGGGCAAGCTTTCTTT,CASSPVQGQAFF
TRBJ1-1,TRBD1,few,TRBV3-1,TGTGCCAGCAGCCCCGGGACAGGGGGGCCGAACACTGAAGCTTTCTTT,CASSPGTGGPNTEAFF
TRBJ2-3,NA,many,TRBV7-9,TGTGCCAGCAGCTTGATGGGTGGGTCCACAGATACGCAGTATTTT,CASSLMGGSTDTQYF
TRBJ2-1,NA,many,TRBV11-3,TGTGCCAGCAGCTTAGACGGGGGCCACTACAATGAGCAGTTCTTC,CASSLDGGHYNEQFF
TRBJ2-1,TRBD2,many,TRBV7-9,TGTGCCAGCAGCCACCCTAGCGGGGGGGCCTACAATGAGCAGTTCTTC,CASSHPSGGAYNEQFF
TRBJ2-1,NA,many,TRBV28,TGTGCCAGCAGTTTCCGGCGGGGCTACAATGAGCAGTTCTTC,CASSFRRGYNEQFF
TRBJ2-1,NA,few,TRBV2,TGTGCCAGCAGTGAAAGGGCAGGGGTGAATGAGCAGTTCTTC,CASSERAGVNEQFF
TRBJ2-7,NA,NA,TRBV27,TGTGCCAGCCTTGCCGGGGATGGATCCTCCGAGCAGTACTTC,CASLAGDGSSEQYF
TRBJ2-1,TRBD1,many,TRBV7-9,TGTGCCAGCAGCCACCCGTCTAGACAGGGGGTTGATGAGCAGTTCTTC,CASSHPSRQGVDEQFF
TRBJ1-1,TRBD1,many,TRBV15,TGTGCCACCAGCAGAGATGCAGGGGGCGCGACCAGGAGAACTGAAGCTTTCTTT,CATSRDAGGATRRTEAFF
TRBJ1-2,TRBD1,many,TRBV7-2,TGTGCCAGCAGCTTAGGAGGGGGCGCGGAGGGCTACACCTTC,CASSLGGGAEGYTF
TRBJ1-2,TRBD1,NA,TRBV4-1,TGCGCCAGCAGCCAAGATCCCCCCGGGACAGGGGGCCGTAACTATGGCTACACCTTC,CASSQDPPGTGGRNYGYTF
TRBJ1-1,NA,NA,TRBV6-5,TGTGCCAGCAGTTACTCTCTCCCAGGAACGGTGAACACTGAAGCTTTCTTT,CASSYSLPGTVNTEAFF
TRBJ2-5,NA,few,TRBV6-1,TGTGCCAGCAGTGAAGGGTGGGGTGGGGGCCCAGAGACCCAGTACTTC,CASSEGWGGGPETQYF
TRBJ1-6,NA,many,TRBV7-2,TGTGCCAGCAGCTTAGGGGGGCAGGGTGGTAATTCACCCCTCCACTTT,CASSLGGQGGNSPLHF
TRBJ2-3,NA,NA,TRBV5-1,TGCGCCAGCAGCTTGGGGAACCGTTACACAGATACGCAGTATTTT,CASSLGNRYTDTQYF
TRBJ1-2,NA,many,TRBV7-2,TGTGCCAGCAGCTTCGCGGCCGGGGGTACGAACTATGGCTACACCTTC,CASSFAAGGTNYGYTF
TRBJ2-1,TRBD2,NA,TRBV19,TGTGCCAGTAGTGCTTTAAGCGGGGCCGACAATGAGCAGTTCTTC,CASSALSGADNEQFF
TRBJ1-2,NA,many,TRBV7-2,TGTGCCAGCAGCCCTGGACAGTCCTACTATGGCTACACCTTC,CASSPGQSYYGYTF
TRBJ2-2,NA,NA,TRBV2,TGTGCCAGCAAAGACAGCGTCGCGAACACCGGGGAGCTGTTTTTT,CASKDSVANTGELFF
TRBJ2-1,TRBD2,NA,TRBV2,TGTGCCAGCAGTGAAGCAGGAACTAGCGGGGCAGACAATGAGCAGTTCTTC,CASSEAGTSGADNEQFF
TRBJ1-2,NA,many,TRBV7-2,TGTGCCAGCAGCTTAGGGGTAGCCGGCCGGAACGTAGGTGGCTACACCTTC,CASSLGVAGRNVGGYTF
TRBJ2-5,TRBD1,many,TRBV7-8,TGTGCCAGCAGCTCTCTTAGGGACAGGGGGCTTGAGACCCAGTACTTC,CASSSLRDRGLETQYF
TRBJ1-4,NA,NA,TRBV25-1,TGTGCCAGCAGTGAACAGCCAGCAACTAATGAAAAACTGTTTTTT,CASSEQPATNEKLFF
TRBJ2-3,TRBD1,NA,TRBV6-6,TGTGCCAGCAGTTACTCGAGACAGGGCGGCACAGATACGCAGTATTTT,CASSYSRQGGTDTQYF
TRBJ2-1,NA,many,TRBV11-3,TGTGCCAGCAGCTTAGCTTTGGCGGCCAGCTCCTACAATGAGCAGTTCTTC,CASSLALAASSYNEQFF
TRBJ1-1,NA,many,TRBV7-2,TGTGCCAGCAGCTTAGCCTCAGCTATTTTAAACACTGAAGCTTTCTTT,CASSLASAILNTEAFF
TRBJ2-7,NA,many,TRBV4-1,TGCGCCAGCAGCCAAGGGGCCAACAGGGCAGTCATCCACTACGAGCAGTACTTC,CASSQGANRAVIHYEQYF
TRBJ2-3,NA,many,TRBV7-2,TGTGCCAGCAGCTTGGCCGGGGCCACAGATACGCAGTATTTT,CASSLAGATDTQYF
TRBJ2-5,NA,many,TRBV7-2,TGTGCCAGCAGCATGTGGACAGAAGAGACCCAGTACTTC,CASSMWTEETQYF
TRBJ2-5,NA,few,TRBV2,TGTGCCAGCAGTGGAGGGGTGTTAACCCAGTACTTC,CASSGGVLTQYF
TRBJ1-4,NA,NA,TRBV20-1,TGCAGTGCTAGAGATGCTAGGGGGGGTAATGAAAAACTGTTTTTT,CSARDARGGNEKLFF
TRBJ2-3,NA,few,TRBV28,TGTGCCAGCAGGCCTACCCTAGGTCCCAACACAGATACGCAGTATTTT,CASRPTLGPNTDTQYF
TRBJ1-1,NA,NA,TRBV7-9,TGTGCCAGCAGCTTAGGGGGAGTTGACACTGAAGCTTTCTTT,CASSLGGVDTEAFF